These T cell receptor beta chains were read from a single sample in a study of blood T cell repertoires in COVID-19. Profiling relied on immunoSEQ multiplex PCR, and the TCRdb table lists in-frame clones only, not all of them. The sample yields 250,000 or so clones, roughly 85% seen once. Material: peripheral blood. Receptors were obtained from a man between 18 and 35 years old with active or convalescent COVID-19. Both conserved end residues are trimmed from each CDR3. Rows may omit the clone size; those that give it use once, few, many or a size class.

size: NA
J: TRBJ2-1
V: TRBV5-1
CDR3: ASSFTSGSYNEQF

size: once
J: TRBJ2-1
V: TRBV7-3
CDR3: ASSSSGEQF

size: NA
J: TRBJ2-4
V: TRBV3-1/TRBV3-2
CDR3: ASSQQGKNIQY

size: NA
J: TRBJ2-1
V: TRBV11-3
CDR3: ASSSTSGGSYNEQF

size: NA
J: TRBJ2-5
V: TRBV27
CDR3: ASSLRRNGEETQY

size: once
J: TRBJ1-2
V: TRBV28
CDR3: ASSPLRSYGYT

size: NA
J: TRBJ2-2
V: TRBV14
CDR3: ASSQDLLVTGELF

size: NA
J: TRBJ1-1
V: TRBV6-1
CDR3: ASSEAHREAF

size: NA
J: TRBJ2-3
V: TRBV19
CDR3: ASSTPRGGRNTQY

size: few
J: TRBJ2-5
V: TRBV11-3
CDR3: ASSLESQETQY

size: NA
J: TRBJ2-6
V: TRBV5-4
CDR3: ASSWSGVRANVLT

size: NA
J: TRBJ1-1
V: TRBV4-3
CDR3: ASSQELGDRGSEAF

size: NA
J: TRBJ1-1
V: TRBV5-1
CDR3: ASSFEGLTEAF

size: NA
J: TRBJ2-1
V: TRBV6-5
CDR3: ASRTSGGRNEQF

size: NA
J: TRBJ2-7
V: TRBV5-1
CDR3: ASSSRTGIYEQY